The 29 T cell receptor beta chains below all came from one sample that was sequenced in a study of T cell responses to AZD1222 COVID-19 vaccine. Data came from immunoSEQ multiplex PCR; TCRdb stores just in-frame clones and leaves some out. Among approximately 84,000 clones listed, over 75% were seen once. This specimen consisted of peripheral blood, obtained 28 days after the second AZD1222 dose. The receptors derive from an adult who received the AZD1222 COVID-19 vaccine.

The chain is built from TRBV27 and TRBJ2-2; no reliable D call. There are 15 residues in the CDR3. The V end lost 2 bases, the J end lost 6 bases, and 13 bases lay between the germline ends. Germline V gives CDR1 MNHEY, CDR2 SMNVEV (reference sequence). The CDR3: CASSLIKGFAGELFF. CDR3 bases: TGTGCCAGCAGTTTAATCAAAGGGTTCGCCGGGGAGCTGTTTTTT.

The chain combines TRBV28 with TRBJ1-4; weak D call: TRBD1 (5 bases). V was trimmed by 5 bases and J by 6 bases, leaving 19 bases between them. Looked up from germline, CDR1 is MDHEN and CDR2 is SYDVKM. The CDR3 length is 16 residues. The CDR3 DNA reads TGTGCCAGCAGTCCCCCCGGGACTGGGGGAGATGAAAAACTGTTTTTT. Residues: CASSPPGTGGDEKLFF.

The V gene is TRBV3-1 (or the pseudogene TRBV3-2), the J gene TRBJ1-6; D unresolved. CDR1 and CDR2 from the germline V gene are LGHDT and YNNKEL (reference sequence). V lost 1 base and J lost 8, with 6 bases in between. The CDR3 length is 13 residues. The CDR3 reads CASSQVRDSPLHF. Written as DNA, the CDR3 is TGTGCCAGCAGCCAAGTTCGGGATTCACCCCTCCACTTT.

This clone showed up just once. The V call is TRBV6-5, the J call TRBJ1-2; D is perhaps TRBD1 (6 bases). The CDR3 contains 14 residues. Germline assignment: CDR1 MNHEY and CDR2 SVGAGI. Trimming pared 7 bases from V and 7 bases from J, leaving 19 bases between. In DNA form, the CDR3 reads TGTGCCAGCATACATGACCTCAGAGGGGGTGGCTACACCTTC. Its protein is CASIHDLRGGGYTF.

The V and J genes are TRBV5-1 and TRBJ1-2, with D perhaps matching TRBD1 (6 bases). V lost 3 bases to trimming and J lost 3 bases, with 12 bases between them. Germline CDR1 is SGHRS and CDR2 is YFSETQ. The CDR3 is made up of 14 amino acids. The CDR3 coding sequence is TGCGCCAGCAGCTCACAGGGAAACGACTATGGCTACACCTTC. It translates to CASSSQGNDYGYTF. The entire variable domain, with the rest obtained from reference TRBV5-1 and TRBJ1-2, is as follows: KAGVTQTPRYLIKTRGQQVTLSCSPISGHRSVSWYQQTPGQGLQFLFEYFSETQRNKGNFPGRFSGRQFSNSRSEMNVSTLELGDSALYLCASSSQGNDYGYTFGSGTRLTVV.

The DNA of the CDR3 is TGTGCCAGCAGTTTTAGTGTGGAGGGGGAAGCTTTCTTT. Translating gives CASSFSVEGEAFF. The chain is built from TRBV12-3 or TRBV12-4 and TRBJ1-1, with TRBD1 as a possible D gene (5 bases). The CDR3 extends over 13 amino acids. V lost 3 bases to trimming and J lost 8 bases, with 13 bases between them.

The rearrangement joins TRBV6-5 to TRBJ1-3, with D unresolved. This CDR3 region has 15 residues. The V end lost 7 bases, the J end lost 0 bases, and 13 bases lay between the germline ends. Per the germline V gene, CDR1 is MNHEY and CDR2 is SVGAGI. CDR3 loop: CASTLGFISGNTIYF. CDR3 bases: TGTGCCAGCACCCTGGGATTTATCTCTGGAAACACCATATATTTT.

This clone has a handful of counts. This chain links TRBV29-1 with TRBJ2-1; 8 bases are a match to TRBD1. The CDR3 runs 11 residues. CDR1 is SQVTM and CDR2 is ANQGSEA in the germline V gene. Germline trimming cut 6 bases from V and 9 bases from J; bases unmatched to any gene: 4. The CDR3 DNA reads TGCAGCGTGTTCAGGGGGCCTGAGCAGTTCTTC. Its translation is CSVFRGPEQFF.

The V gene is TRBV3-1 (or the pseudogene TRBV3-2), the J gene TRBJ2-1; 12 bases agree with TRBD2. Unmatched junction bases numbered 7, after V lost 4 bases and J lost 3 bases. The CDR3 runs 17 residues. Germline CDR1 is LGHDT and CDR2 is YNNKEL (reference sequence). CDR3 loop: CASSPAMGLAGYNEQFF. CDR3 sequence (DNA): TGTGCCAGCAGCCCTGCGATGGGACTAGCGGGCTACAATGAGCAGTTCTTC.

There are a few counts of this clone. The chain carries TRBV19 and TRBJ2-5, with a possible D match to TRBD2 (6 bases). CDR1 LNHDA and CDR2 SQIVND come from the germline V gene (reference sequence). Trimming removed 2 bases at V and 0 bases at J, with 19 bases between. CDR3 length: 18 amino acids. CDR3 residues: CASSISRGLKSYQETQYF. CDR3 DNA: TGTGCCAGTAGTATATCCCGGGGACTGAAGAGTTACCAAGAGACCCAGTACTTC.

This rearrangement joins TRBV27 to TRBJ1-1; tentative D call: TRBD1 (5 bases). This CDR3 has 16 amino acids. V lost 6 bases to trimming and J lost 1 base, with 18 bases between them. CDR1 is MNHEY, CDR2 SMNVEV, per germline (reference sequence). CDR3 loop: CASSRTHSTGNTEAFF. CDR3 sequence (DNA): TGTGCCAGCAGCCGAACTCATTCCACAGGGAACACTGAAGCTTTCTTT.

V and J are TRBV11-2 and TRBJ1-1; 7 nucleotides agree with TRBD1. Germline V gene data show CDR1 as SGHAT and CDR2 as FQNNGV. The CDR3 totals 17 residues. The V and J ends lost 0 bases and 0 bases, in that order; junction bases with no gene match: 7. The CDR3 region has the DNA TGTGCCAGCAGCTTAGATACGACAGGGATGCTGAACACTGAAGCTTTCTTT. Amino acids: CASSLDTTGMLNTEAFF.

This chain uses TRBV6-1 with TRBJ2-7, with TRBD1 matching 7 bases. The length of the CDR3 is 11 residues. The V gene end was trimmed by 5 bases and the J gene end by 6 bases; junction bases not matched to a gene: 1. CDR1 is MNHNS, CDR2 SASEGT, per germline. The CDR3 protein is CASSPGGEQYF. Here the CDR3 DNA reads TGTGCCAGCAGTCCAGGGGGCGAGCAGTACTTC.

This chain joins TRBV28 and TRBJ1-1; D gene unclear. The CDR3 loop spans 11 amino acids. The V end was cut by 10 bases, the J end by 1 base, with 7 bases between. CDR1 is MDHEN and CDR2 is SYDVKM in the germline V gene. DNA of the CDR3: TGTGCCACCCGGGGGAACACTGAAGCTTTCTTT. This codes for CATRGNTEAFF.

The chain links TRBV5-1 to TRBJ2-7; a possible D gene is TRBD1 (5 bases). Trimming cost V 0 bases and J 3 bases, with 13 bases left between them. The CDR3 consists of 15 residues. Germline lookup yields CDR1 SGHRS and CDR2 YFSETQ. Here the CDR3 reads CASSLGQGISYEQYF. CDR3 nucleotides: TGCGCCAGCAGCTTGGGGCAGGGAATAAGCTACGAGCAGTACTTC.

The chain's CDR3 is CASSFLGNGNTEAFF. CDR3 DNA sequence: TGTGCCAGCAGCTTCCTCGGGAACGGGAACACTGAAGCTTTCTTT. The chain joins TRBV5-6 to TRBJ1-1; D gene uncertain. This CDR3 region has 15 residues. Germline-derived CDR1 and CDR2 are SGHDT and YYEEEE. Trimming shortened V by 2 bases and J by 1 base, and 12 bases separated the two germline ends. Using reference TRBV5-6 and TRBJ1-1 for the parts outside the CDR3, the full variable domain is DAGVTQSPTHLIKTRGQQVTLRCSPKSGHDTVSWYQQALGQGPQFIFQYYEEEERQRGNFPDRFSGHQFPNYSSELNVNALLLGDSALYLCASSFLGNGNTEAFFGQGTRLTVV.

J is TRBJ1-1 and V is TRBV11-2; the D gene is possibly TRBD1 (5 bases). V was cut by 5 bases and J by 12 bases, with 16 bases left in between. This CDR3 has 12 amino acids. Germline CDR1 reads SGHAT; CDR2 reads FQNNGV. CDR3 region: CASSLRPGRTFF. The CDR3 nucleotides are TGTGCCAGCAGCCTCCGGCCGGGACGAACTTTCTTT.

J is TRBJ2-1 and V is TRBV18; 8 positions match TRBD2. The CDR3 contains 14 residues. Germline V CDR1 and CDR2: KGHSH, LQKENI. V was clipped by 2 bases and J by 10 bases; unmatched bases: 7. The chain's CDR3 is CASSPAGGLAEQFF. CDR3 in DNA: TGTGCCAGCTCACCAGCGGGCGGACTAGCAGAGCAGTTCTTC. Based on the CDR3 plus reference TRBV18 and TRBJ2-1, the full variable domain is NAGVMQNPRHLVRRRGQEARLRCSPMKGHSHVYWYRQLPEEGLKFMVYLQKENIIDESGMPKERFSAEFPKEGPSILRIQQVVRGDSAAYFCASSPAGGLAEQFFGPGTRLTVL.

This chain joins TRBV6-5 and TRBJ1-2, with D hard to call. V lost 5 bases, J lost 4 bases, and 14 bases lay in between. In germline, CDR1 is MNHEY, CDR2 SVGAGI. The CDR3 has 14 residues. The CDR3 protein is CASSRMDGSYGYTF. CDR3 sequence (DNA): TGTGCCAGCAGTCGCATGGACGGAAGCTATGGCTACACCTTC.

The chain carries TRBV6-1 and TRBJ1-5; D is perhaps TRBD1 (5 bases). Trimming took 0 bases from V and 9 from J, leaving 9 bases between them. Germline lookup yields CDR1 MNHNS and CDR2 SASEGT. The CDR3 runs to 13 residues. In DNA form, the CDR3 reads TGTGCCAGCAGTGAAGCAGGGGATCGGCCCCAGCATTTT. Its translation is CASSEAGDRPQHF.

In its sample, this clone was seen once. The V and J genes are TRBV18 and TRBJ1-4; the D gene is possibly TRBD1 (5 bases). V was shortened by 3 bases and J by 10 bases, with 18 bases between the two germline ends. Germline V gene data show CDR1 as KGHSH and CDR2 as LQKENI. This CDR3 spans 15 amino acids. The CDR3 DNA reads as TGTGCCAGCTCACCGGTGTCTGGGGACGGAGTAAAACTGTTTTTT. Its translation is CASSPVSGDGVKLFF.

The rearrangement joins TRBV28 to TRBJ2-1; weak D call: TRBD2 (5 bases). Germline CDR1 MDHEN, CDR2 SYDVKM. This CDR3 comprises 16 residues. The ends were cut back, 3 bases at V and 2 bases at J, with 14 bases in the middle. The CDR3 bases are TGTGCCAGCAGTTTTCCCCCCCCCGGGGCCTACAATGAGCAGTTCTTC. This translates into CASSFPPPGAYNEQFF.

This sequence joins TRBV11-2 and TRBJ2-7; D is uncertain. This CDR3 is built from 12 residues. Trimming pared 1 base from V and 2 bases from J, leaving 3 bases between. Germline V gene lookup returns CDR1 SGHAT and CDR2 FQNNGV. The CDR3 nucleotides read TGTGCCAGCAGCTTAGTACCCTACGAGCAGTACTTC. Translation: CASSLVPYEQYF.

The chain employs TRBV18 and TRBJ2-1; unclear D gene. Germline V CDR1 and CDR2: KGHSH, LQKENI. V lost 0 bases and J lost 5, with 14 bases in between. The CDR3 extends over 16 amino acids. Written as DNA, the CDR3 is TGTGCCAGCTCACCACCGGGGAAGTCAGGAAACAATGAGCAGTTCTTC. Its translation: CASSPPGKSGNNEQFF.

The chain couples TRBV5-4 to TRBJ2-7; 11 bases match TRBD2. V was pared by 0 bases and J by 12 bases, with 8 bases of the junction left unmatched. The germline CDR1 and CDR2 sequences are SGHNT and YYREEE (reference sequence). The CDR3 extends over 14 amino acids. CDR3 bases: TGTGCCAGCAGCTTGGGGCTAGCGGGGGGCCATCCGTACTTC. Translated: CASSLGLAGGHPYF.

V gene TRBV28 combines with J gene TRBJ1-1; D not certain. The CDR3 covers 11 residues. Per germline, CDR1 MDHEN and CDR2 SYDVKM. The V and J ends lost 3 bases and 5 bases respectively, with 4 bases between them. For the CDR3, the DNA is TGTGCCAGCAGTTTTCTAACTGAAGCTTTCTTT. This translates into CASSFLTEAFF.

CDR3 nucleotide sequence: TGCGCCAGCAGTGAGGGCAGGGATACAGATACGCAGTATTTT. It encodes CASSEGRDTDTQYF. The chain links TRBV10-1 to TRBJ2-3; D is possibly TRBD1 (5 bases). This CDR3 has 14 amino acids. Germline loops: CDR1 WNHNN, CDR2 SYGVQD (reference sequence). V was clipped by 2 bases and J by 3 bases, with 9 bases between them.

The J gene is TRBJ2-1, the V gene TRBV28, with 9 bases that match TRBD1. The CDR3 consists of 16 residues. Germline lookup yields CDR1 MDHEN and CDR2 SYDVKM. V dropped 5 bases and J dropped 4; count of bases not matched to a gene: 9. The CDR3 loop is CASSPPQGAMYNEQFF. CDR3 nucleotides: TGTGCCAGCAGTCCCCCACAGGGGGCGATGTACAATGAGCAGTTCTTC.

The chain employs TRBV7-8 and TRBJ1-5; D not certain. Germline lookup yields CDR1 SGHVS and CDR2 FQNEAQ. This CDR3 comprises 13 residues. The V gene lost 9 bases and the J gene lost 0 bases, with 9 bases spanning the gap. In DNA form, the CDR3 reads TGTGCCAGTACCCCTATTAGCAATCAGCCCCAGCATTTT. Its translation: CASTPISNQPQHF.